This record covers a single TCR beta chain. The CDR3 loop spans 16 amino acids. V gave up 0 bases and J gave up 5 bases, with 16 bases separating them. This sample's treatment: oral pan-JAK inhibitor, 5-10 mg twice daily. The data stem from a study of CD8+ T cells in alopecia areata. After isolation, RNA underwent reverse transcription to generate cDNA as the sequencing template. Some clones are missing from TCRdb's copy, which holds only in-frame ones; the method was immunoSEQ multiplex PCR. The data contain nearly 200,000 clones, 58% of them seen just once; the ten biggest clones take up about 5%. The origin of this receptor is a human donor with alopecia areata. The chain carries TRBV23-1 and TRBJ2-5; D may be TRBD2 (5 bases). TRBV23-1 is placed among ORFs of uncertain function. Sequences were derived from CD4+ T cells sorted from blood, sampled at week 24, from a patient treated with tofacitinib. The CDR3 nucleotides are TGCGCCAGCAGTCAATCAGGGCGGTCTTCGGGGGAGACCCAGTACTTC. This gives the protein CASSQSGRSSGETQYF.